Below are 13 T cell receptor beta chains sequenced from a single sample in a study of shared clonotypes between healthy human individuals. Here immunoSEQ multiplex PCR was the method, and the copy in TCRdb shows in-frame clones only, minus some. The profile shows approximately 1.9 million clones, around 93% of them singletons. Positively selected for CCR7, the CD45RO-negative cells used as naive CD8 cells excluded terminally differentiated effector memory CD45RA+ cells. Sequences were obtained from naive CD8+ T cells from PBMCs. The receptors were gathered from a man aged 18 to 30 in good health. Some clones in this sample may be carry-over from other donors' samples.

V gene TRBV9 combines with J gene TRBJ1-5; 7 nucleotides line up with TRBD1. CDR1 and CDR2 (germline): SGDLS, YYNGEE. Trimming took 4 bases from V and 4 from J; bases not matched to a gene: 5. The CDR3 has 14 residues. The CDR3 sequence: CASSPGQTNQPQHF. CDR3 DNA sequence: TGTGCCAGCAGCCCGGGACAGACTAATCAGCCCCAGCATTTT.

The chain recombines TRBV28 with TRBJ2-5, with a tentative D call TRBD1 (6 bases). Trimming took 6 bases from V and 9 from J, leaving 17 bases between them. Germline CDR1 and CDR2: MDHEN and SYDVKM. The CDR3 runs to 13 residues. CDR3 sequence (DNA): TGTGCCAGCAGCCGAGGGGGAGAGGAGGCCCAGTACTTC. It specifies CASSRGGEEAQYF.

The genes are TRBV28 and TRBJ2-7; 13 bases fit TRBD2. Germline CDR1 MDHEN, CDR2 SYDVKM. There are 16 residues in the CDR3. Trimming removed 4 bases from V and 7 bases from J; junction bases left unmatched: 10. The CDR3 coding sequence is TGTGCCAGCAGTTCCCGATCCGGACTAGCGGGAGAGGAGCAGTACTTC. Protein: CASSSRSGLAGEEQYF.

About this clone itself: The same CDR3 is also encoded by other DNA sequences in this sample. This rearrangement joins TRBV27 to TRBJ2-1, with TRBD1 identical over 9 bases. V was clipped by 2 bases and J by 3 bases; unmatched bases: 2. From germline, CDR1 is MNHEY and CDR2 SMNVEV (reference sequence). CDR3 size: 15 residues. The CDR3 region is CASSLVGQGYNEQFF. The DNA for the CDR3 is TGTGCCAGCAGTTTAGTGGGACAGGGCTACAATGAGCAGTTCTTC.

The chain combines TRBV2 with TRBJ1-5; no clear D gene. Trimming left V 6 bases short and J 6 bases short, with 18 bases between. The CDR3 consists of 15 residues. In germline, CDR1 is SNHLY, CDR2 FYNNEI. The CDR3 region has the DNA TGTGCCAGCAGGGTGGGAATGGGAATAGGTCAGCCCCAGCATTTT. This encodes CASRVGMGIGQPQHF.

The chain links TRBV7-9 to TRBJ2-7; 14 bases are shared with TRBD2. Germline V gene sequence: CDR1 SEHNR, CDR2 FQNEAQ (reference sequence). The CDR3 is 15 residues long. The V segment lost 4 bases and the J segment 6 bases; nucleotides outside the gene matches: 5. CDR3 coding DNA: TGTGCCAGCAGCTATGGGACTAGCGGGAGTGGCGAGCAGTACTTC. Its protein is CASSYGTSGSGEQYF.

V usage is TRBV6-4 and J usage is TRBJ1-1; perhaps TRBD1 as D (5 bases). The CDR3 contains 13 residues. With 5 bases removed from V and 9 bases from J, the gap between germline ends came to 16 bases. Germline V gene lookup returns CDR1 MRHNA and CDR2 SNTAGT. The CDR3: CASSRGGGHQAFF. The CDR3 DNA reads as TGTGCCAGCAGTCGCGGGGGAGGGCACCAAGCTTTCTTT.

This chain joins TRBV7-2 and TRBJ2-7; D gene unclear. This CDR3 comprises 13 residues. Looked up from germline, CDR1 is SGHTA and CDR2 is FQGNSA. The germline V and J ends were trimmed by 6 bases and 1 base, with 10 bases remaining between them. DNA for the CDR3: TGTGCCAGCAGGGCCAGGACGTCCTACGAGCAGTACTTC. Amino acids: CASRARTSYEQYF. Full variable domain (outside the CDR3, taken from reference TRBV7-2 and TRBJ2-7): GAGVSQSPSNKVTEKGKDVELRCDPISGHTALYWYRQSLGQGLEFLIYFQGNSAPDKSGLPSDRFSAERTGGSVSTLTIQRTQQEDSAVYLCASRARTSYEQYFGPGTRLTVT.

This chain joins TRBV25-1 and TRBJ1-1, with D hard to call. The germline gives CDR1 MGHDK, CDR2 SYGVNS. Trimming left V 3 bases short and J 10 bases short, with 15 bases between. This CDR3 has 13 amino acids. The CDR3 nucleotides read TGTGCCAGCAGTGACACGGGCCTCTCCGGAGCTTTCTTT. Its protein product is CASSDTGLSGAFF.

The J gene is TRBJ1-2, the V gene TRBV5-1; D not resolved. Trimming pared 4 bases from V and 8 bases from J, leaving 12 bases between. In germline, CDR1 is SGHRS, CDR2 YFSETQ. The CDR3 runs 12 residues. The CDR3 loop reads CASSPIDFGYTF. DNA of the CDR3: TGCGCCAGCAGCCCAATCGACTTCGGCTACACCTTC.

The rearrangement joins TRBV7-3 to TRBJ1-1, with a tentative D call TRBD1 (6 bases). Germline CDR1 SGHTA, CDR2 FQGTGA. There are 13 residues in the CDR3. V shed 5 bases and J shed 9 bases, with 16 bases lying between them. This CDR3 reads CASSPLGGDKAFF. The CDR3 DNA is TGTGCCAGCAGCCCCTTGGGGGGGGACAAAGCTTTCTTT. The variable domain in full, completed from reference TRBV7-3 and TRBJ1-1, reads GAGVSQTPSNKVTEKGKYVELRCDPISGHTALYWYRQSLGQGPEFLIYFQGTGAADDSGLPNDRFFAVRPEGSVSTLKIQRTERGDSAVYLCASSPLGGDKAFFGQGTRLTVV.

Here the CDR3 reads CASSEDWSRETQYF. The CDR3 coding sequence is TGTGCCAGCAGCGAGGACTGGAGCCGGGAGACCCAGTACTTC. The chain is built from TRBV7-9 and TRBJ2-5, with D possibly TRBD2 on 5 matching bases. The CDR3 sequence is 14 residues long. CDR1 SEHNR and CDR2 FQNEAQ come from the germline V gene (reference sequence). V was shortened by 5 bases and J by 5 bases, with 15 bases between the two germline ends. The full variable domain, in which reference TRBV7-9 and TRBJ2-5 provide the parts outside the CDR3, is DTGVSQNPRHKITKRGQNVTFRCDPISEHNRLYWYRQTLGQGPEFLTYFQNEAQLEKSRLLSDRFSAERPKGSFSTLEIQRTEQGDSAMYLCASSEDWSRETQYFGPGTRLLVL.

This chain connects TRBV5-1 to TRBJ1-1; no firm D call. Germline-derived CDR1 and CDR2 are SGHRS and YFSETQ. The CDR3 is 14 residues long. V was clipped by 0 bases and J by 7 bases, with 13 bases between them. DNA for the CDR3: TGCGCCAGCAGCTTGGATGGGCCTGCTTTTGAAGCTTTCTTT. Its protein product is CASSLDGPAFEAFF. The full variable domain, rest sourced from reference TRBV5-1 and TRBJ1-1, is KAGVTQTPRYLIKTRGQQVTLSCSPISGHRSVSWYQQTPGQGLQFLFEYFSETQRNKGNFPGRFSGRQFSNSRSEMNVSTLELGDSALYLCASSLDGPAFEAFFGQGTRLTVV.